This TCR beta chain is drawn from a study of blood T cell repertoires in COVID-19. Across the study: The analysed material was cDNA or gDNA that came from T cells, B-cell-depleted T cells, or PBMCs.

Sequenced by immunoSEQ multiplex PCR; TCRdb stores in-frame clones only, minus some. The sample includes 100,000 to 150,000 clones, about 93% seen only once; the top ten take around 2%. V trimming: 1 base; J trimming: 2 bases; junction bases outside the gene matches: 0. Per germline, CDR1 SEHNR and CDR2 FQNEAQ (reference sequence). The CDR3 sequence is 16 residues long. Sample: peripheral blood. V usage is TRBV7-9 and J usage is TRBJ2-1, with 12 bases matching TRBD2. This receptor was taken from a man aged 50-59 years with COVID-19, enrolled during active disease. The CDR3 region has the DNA TGTGCCAGCAGCTTAGGGACTAGCGGGACCTACAATGAGCAGTTCTTC. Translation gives CASSLGTSGTYNEQFF.